This T cell receptor (beta chain) was recovered during a study of T cell responses to AZD1222 COVID-19 vaccine. Assay used: immunoSEQ multiplex PCR; TCRdb lists only in-frame clones, some missing. The sample consists of approximately 120,000 clones, roughly nine tenths of them appearing once. Study-wide results and caveats: Following two doses of AZD1222, Spike-specific TCR breadth and depth rose.

A remark on this clone: Its specificity is not known.

The CDR3 sequence is 17 residues long. Germline loops: CDR1 SGHNT, CDR2 YENEEA. The ends lost 3 bases at V and 2 bases at J; junction bases unmatched: 10. The TCR originated in an adult in good health. The rearrangement joins TRBV11-3 to TRBJ2-3; 8 bases line up with TRBD2. The sequencing here drew on peripheral blood, taken on day 0 of AZD1222 vaccination. The CDR3 here is CASSLGSGAPLTDTQYF. In nucleotides, the CDR3 is TGTGCCAGCAGCTTGGGTAGCGGGGCGCCACTCACAGATACGCAGTATTTT.